This TCR beta chain was documented in a study of cytomegalovirus exposure and HLA in healthy donors. This CDR3 is 15 amino acids long. The V gene end was trimmed by 0 bases and the J gene end by 6 bases; junction bases not matched to a gene: 3. CDR1 is SGHNT and CDR2 is YYREEE in the germline V gene (reference sequence). Study-wide results and limits: There were three CMV-associated chains whose specificity for CMV antigens was confirmed in vitro.

The PCR made use of 60 Vbeta and 13 Jbeta primers. Repertoires were generated with immunoSEQ multiplex PCR, while TCRdb's copy carries only in-frame clones and drops some. The sample has around 110,000 clones, roughly 76% seen once. For this clone: Its antigen is still unknown.

The specimen sequenced was PBMCs. The receptor's source is a man aged 25-45 years in good health and CMV-seronegative. The V call is TRBV5-4, the J call TRBJ2-5; TRBD1 matches at 12 bases. The CDR3 DNA follows: TGTGCCAGCAGCTTGGGGGGGGACAGGGGGCAGACCCAGTACTTC. Protein product: CASSLGGDRGQTQYF.